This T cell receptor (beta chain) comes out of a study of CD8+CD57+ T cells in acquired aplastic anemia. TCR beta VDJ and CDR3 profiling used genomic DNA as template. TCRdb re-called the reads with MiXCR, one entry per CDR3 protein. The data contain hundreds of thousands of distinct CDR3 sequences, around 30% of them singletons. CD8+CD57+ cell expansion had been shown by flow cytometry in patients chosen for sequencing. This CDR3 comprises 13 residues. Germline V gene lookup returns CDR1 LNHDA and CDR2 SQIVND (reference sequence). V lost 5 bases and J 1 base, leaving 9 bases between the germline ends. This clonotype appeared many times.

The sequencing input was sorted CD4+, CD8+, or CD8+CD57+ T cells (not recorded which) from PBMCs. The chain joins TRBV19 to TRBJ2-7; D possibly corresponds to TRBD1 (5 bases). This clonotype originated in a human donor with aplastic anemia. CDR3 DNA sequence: TGTGCCAGTAGTCTCCGACAGTCCTACGAGCAGTACTTC. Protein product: CASSLRQSYEQYF.